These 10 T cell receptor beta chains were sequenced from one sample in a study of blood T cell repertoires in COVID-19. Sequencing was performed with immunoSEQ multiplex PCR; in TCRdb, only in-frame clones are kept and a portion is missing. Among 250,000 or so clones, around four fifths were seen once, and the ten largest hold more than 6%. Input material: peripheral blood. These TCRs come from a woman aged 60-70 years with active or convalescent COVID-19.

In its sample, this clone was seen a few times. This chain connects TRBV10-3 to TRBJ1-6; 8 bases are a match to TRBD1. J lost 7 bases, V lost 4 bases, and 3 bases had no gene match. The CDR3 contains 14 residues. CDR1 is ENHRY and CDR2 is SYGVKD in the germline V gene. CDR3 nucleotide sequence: TGTGCCATCAGTGTCGGGACAGGAAATTCACCCCTCCACTTT. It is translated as CAISVGTGNSPLHF.

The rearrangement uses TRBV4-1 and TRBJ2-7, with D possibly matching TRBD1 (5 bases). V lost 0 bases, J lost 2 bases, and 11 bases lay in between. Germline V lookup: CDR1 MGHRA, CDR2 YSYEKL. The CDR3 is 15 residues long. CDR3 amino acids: CASSQDLMGPYEQYV. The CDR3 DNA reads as TGCGCCAGCAGCCAAGATCTCATGGGGCCCTACGAGCAGTACGTC.

The CDR3: CASTPWLAGGNNEQFF. The CDR3 DNA follows: TGTGCCAGCACCCCTTGGTTGGCGGGGGGGAACAATGAGCAGTTCTTC. The rearrangement uses TRBV5-6 and TRBJ2-1, with TRBD2 identical over 9 bases. This CDR3 is 16 amino acids long. The V gene end was trimmed by 6 bases and the J gene end by 5 bases; junction bases not matched to a gene: 12. Germline loops: CDR1 SGHDT, CDR2 YYEEEE.

The CDR3 bases are TGTGCCAGCAGTGAATATCGACAGGGGAGCACAGATACGCAGTATTTT. The encoded protein is CASSEYRQGSTDTQYF. The chain is built from TRBV25-1 and TRBJ2-3; 8 positions agree with TRBD1. J gave up 0 bases and V 0 bases, and 2 bases lay outside the gene matches. Germline-derived CDR1 and CDR2 are MGHDK and SYGVNS. CDR3 length equals 16 residues.

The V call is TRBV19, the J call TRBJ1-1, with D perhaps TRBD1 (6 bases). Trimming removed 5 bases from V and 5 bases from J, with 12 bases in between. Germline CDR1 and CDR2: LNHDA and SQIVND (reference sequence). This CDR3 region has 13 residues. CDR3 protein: CASSARQETEAFF. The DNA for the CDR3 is TGTGCCAGTAGTGCCCGACAGGAGACTGAAGCTTTCTTT.

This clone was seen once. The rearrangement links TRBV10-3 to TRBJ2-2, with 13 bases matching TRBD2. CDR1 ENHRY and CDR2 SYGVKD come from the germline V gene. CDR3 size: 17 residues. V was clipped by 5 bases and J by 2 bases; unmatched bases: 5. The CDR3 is CAISLTSGGANTGELFF. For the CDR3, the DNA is TGTGCCATCAGTCTCACTAGCGGGGGGGCAAACACCGGGGAGCTGTTTTTT.

This CDR3 is CASSLLPGGIGYTF. The CDR3, as DNA: TGTGCCAGCAGCTTACTACCAGGGGGCATCGGCTACACCTTC. J is TRBJ1-2 and V is TRBV11-3, with 8 bases identical to TRBD1. V gave up 2 bases and J gave up 8 bases; unmatched junction bases: 7. The germline CDR1 and CDR2 sequences are SGHNT and YENEEA. There are 14 residues in the CDR3.

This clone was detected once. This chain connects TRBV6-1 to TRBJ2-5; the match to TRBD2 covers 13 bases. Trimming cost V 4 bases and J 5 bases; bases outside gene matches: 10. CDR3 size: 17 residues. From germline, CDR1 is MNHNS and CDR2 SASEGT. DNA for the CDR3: TGTGCCAGCAGTGTTGGACTAGCGGGGGCCTCCGGGGAGACCCAGTACTTC. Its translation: CASSVGLAGASGETQYF.

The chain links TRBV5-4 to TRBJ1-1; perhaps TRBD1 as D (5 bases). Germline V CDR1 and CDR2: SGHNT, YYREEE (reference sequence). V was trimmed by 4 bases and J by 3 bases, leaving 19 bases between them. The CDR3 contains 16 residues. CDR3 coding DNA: TGTGCCAGCAGCCCACAATCAGGGAGGGATTACACTGAAGCTTTCTTT. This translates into CASSPQSGRDYTEAFF.

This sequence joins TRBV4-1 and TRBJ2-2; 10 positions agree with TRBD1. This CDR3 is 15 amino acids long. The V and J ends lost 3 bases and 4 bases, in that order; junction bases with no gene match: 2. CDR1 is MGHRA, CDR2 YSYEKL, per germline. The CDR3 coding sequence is TGCGCCAGCAGCCAGACAGGGGGCTTCACCGGGGAGCTGTTTTTT. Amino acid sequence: CASSQTGGFTGELFF.